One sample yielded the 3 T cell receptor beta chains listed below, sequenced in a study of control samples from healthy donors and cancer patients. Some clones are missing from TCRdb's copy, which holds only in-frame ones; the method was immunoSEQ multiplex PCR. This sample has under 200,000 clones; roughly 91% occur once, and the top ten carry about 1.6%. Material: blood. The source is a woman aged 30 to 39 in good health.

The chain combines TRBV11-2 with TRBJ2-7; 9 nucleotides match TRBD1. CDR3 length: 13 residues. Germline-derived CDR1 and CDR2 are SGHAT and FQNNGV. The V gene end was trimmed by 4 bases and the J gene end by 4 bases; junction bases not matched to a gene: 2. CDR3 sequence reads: CASSWGQGYEQYF. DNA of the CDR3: TGTGCCAGCAGCTGGGGACAGGGTTACGAGCAGTACTTC.

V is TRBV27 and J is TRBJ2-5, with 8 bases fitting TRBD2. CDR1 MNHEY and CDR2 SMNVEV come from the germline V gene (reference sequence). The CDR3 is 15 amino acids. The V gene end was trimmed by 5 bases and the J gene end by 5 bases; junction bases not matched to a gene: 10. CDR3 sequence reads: CASSPHRGGRETQYF. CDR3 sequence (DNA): TGTGCCAGCAGTCCCCACCGGGGGGGCCGGGAGACCCAGTACTTC.

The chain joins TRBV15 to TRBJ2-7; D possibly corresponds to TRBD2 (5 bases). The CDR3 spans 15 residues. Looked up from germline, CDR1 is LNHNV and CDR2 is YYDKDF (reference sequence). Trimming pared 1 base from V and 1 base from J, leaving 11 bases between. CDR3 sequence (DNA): TGTGCCACCAGCAGAGGACCGGACTCTTCCTACGAGCAGTACTTC. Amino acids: CATSRGPDSSYEQYF.